The next 15 T cell receptor beta chains were all read from a single sample in a study of T cell responses to AZD1222 COVID-19 vaccine. Clones were sequenced by immunoSEQ multiplex PCR, and TCRdb holds only the in-frame ones, with some missing. The sample lists some 110,000 clones; about 80% were seen once. This specimen consisted of peripheral blood, obtained on day 0 of AZD1222 vaccination. The receptors shown here come from an adult in good health.

The rearrangement links TRBV6-4 to TRBJ2-1; perhaps TRBD2 as D (6 bases). CDR3 length: 14 amino acids. Germline V CDR1 and CDR2: MRHNA, SNTAGT. Trimming removed 4 bases from V and 8 bases from J, with 15 bases in between. The CDR3 reads CASSGELGSHEQFF. CDR3 nucleotide sequence: TGTGCCAGCAGTGGGGAGCTCGGGAGTCATGAGCAGTTCTTC.

The chain couples TRBV10-3 to TRBJ1-4; TRBD1 might be the D (5 bases). The V gene's germline CDR1 is ENHRY and CDR2 SYGVKD. Trimming cost V 0 bases and J 8 bases, with 13 bases left between them. The CDR3 extends over 15 amino acids. The CDR3: CAISESTREGEKLFF. CDR3 DNA sequence: TGTGCCATCAGTGAGTCGACCAGGGAGGGGGAAAAACTGTTTTTT.

This clone was found a few times. The genes are TRBV6-1 and TRBJ1-6; possibly TRBD1 for D (6 bases). This CDR3 has 16 amino acids. Trimming pared 1 base from V and 6 bases from J, leaving 13 bases between. CDR1 and CDR2 (germline): MNHNS, SASEGT. In nucleotides, the CDR3 is TGTGCCAGCAGTGAAGTGACAGGACGGCTTAATTCACCCCTCCACTTT. Its protein product is CASSEVTGRLNSPLHF.

The chain uses TRBV7-3 and TRBJ2-3; D not certain. CDR1 SGHTA and CDR2 FQGTGA come from the germline V gene. The CDR3 sequence is 13 residues long. Trimming took off 5 bases at V and 4 bases at J, with 10 bases between the two ends. The CDR3 spells CASSLQEADTQYF. In DNA form, the CDR3 reads TGTGCCAGCAGCCTCCAGGAAGCAGATACGCAGTATTTT.

V gene TRBV5-6 combines with J gene TRBJ2-6; D ambiguous. Germline assignment: CDR1 SGHDT and CDR2 YYEEEE. V lost 0 bases, J lost 9 bases, and 4 bases lay in between. This CDR3 contains 12 residues. The CDR3 coding sequence is TGTGCCAGCAGCTTGGTAGACAACGTCCTGACTTTC. Its translation: CASSLVDNVLTF.

V and J are TRBV2 and TRBJ2-3, with D unresolved. V gave up 4 bases and J gave up 0 bases, with 11 bases separating them. Germline V lookup: CDR1 SNHLY, CDR2 FYNNEI. CDR3 length: 15 amino acids. The CDR3 loop is CASSGDSQSTDTQYF. The CDR3 DNA is TGTGCCAGCAGTGGAGATTCGCAAAGCACAGATACGCAGTATTTT.

CDR3: CASSLVWGGANTGELFF. CDR3 nucleotide sequence: TGTGCCAGCAGCTTAGTATGGGGGGGCGCGAACACCGGGGAGCTGTTTTTT. The chain uses TRBV7-8 and TRBJ2-2, with a possible D match to TRBD2 (7 bases). V was clipped by 1 base and J by 0 bases, with 12 bases between them. This CDR3 spans 17 amino acids. In germline, CDR1 is SGHVS, CDR2 FQNEAQ.

The V gene is TRBV7-2, the J gene TRBJ2-3; D may be TRBD1 (5 bases). Germline V CDR1 and CDR2: SGHTA, FQGNSA. The CDR3 contains 15 residues. V shed 5 bases and J shed 2 bases, with 14 bases lying between them. The CDR3 protein is CASSPGQTFTDTQYF. In nucleotides, the CDR3 is TGTGCCAGCAGCCCCGGACAAACCTTCACAGATACGCAGTATTTT.

The genes are TRBV6-6 and TRBJ1-5, with TRBD1 matching 7 bases. Losses at the gene ends were 4 bases for V and 0 bases for J; bases not matched to a gene: 6. The germline CDR1 and CDR2 sequences are MNHNY and SVGAGI (reference sequence). The CDR3 is 16 amino acids. This CDR3 reads CASSSKQGNSNQPQHF. The CDR3 coding sequence is TGTGCCAGCAGTTCCAAACAGGGGAATAGCAATCAGCCCCAGCATTTT.

V gene TRBV6-6 combines with J gene TRBJ2-2; no definite D call. This CDR3 comprises 14 residues. The ends were cut back, 6 bases at V and 0 bases at J, with 8 bases in the middle. Looked up from germline, CDR1 is MNHNY and CDR2 is SVGAGI (reference sequence). For the CDR3, the DNA is TGTGCCAGCAGCCCCGTTCCGAACACCGGGGAGCTGTTTTTT. It encodes CASSPVPNTGELFF.

This chain uses TRBV10-3 with TRBJ1-2, with 9 nucleotides matching TRBD1. CDR1 and CDR2 from the germline V gene are ENHRY and SYGVKD. The CDR3 sequence is 17 residues long. V was pared by 2 bases and J by 3 bases, with 10 bases of the junction left unmatched. The CDR3 DNA sequence: TGTGCCATCAGTGAGCCGGGACAGGGTAAAACACACTATGGCTACACCTTC. Its protein product is CAISEPGQGKTHYGYTF.

The chain couples TRBV5-1 to TRBJ1-1, with a possible D match to TRBD1 (6 bases). This CDR3 region has 14 residues. The V gene lost 5 bases and the J gene lost 1 base, with 12 bases spanning the gap. Germline V gene data show CDR1 as SGHRS and CDR2 as YFSETQ. The CDR3 sequence: CASSIGTQNTEAFF. The CDR3 DNA follows: TGCGCCAGCAGTATTGGGACACAGAACACTGAAGCTTTCTTT.

V usage is TRBV19 and J usage is TRBJ1-4, with a possible D match to TRBD1 (6 bases). The V gene lost 5 bases and the J gene lost 5 bases, with 12 bases spanning the gap. In germline, CDR1 is LNHDA, CDR2 SQIVND (reference sequence). The CDR3 totals 14 residues. The DNA of the CDR3 is TGTGCCAGTAGTGTCCGGGGGCAAAATGAAAAACTGTTTTTT. Translating it yields CASSVRGQNEKLFF.

The rearrangement joins TRBV7-2 to TRBJ2-5, with unresolved D. The germline V and J ends were trimmed by 1 base and 1 base, with 7 bases remaining between them. This CDR3 contains 14 residues. Per germline, CDR1 SGHTA and CDR2 FQGNSA. CDR3 in amino acids: CASSLGQSQETQYF. CDR3 nucleotides: TGTGCCAGCAGCTTAGGCCAATCCCAAGAGACCCAGTACTTC.

This clone was seen just once. In DNA form, the CDR3 reads TGCGCCAGCAGCTTGGCCTCAGCGGGAGGTAGCAAAAACATTCAGTACTTC. It translates to CASSLASAGGSKNIQYF. The V and J genes are TRBV5-1 and TRBJ2-4; the match to TRBD2 covers 9 bases. The CDR3 is made up of 17 amino acids. With V trimmed by 0 bases and J by 3 bases, 7 bases remained unmatched. In germline, CDR1 is SGHRS, CDR2 YFSETQ.